This T cell receptor beta chain was sequenced during a study of T cell responses to AZD1222 COVID-19 vaccine. Study-level results: Rises in breadth and depth of Spike-specific TCRs came after two AZD1222 doses.

Details on this clone: The antigen is not known.

The CDR3 is 15 residues long. CDR1 and CDR2 (germline): SGHKS, YYEKEE (reference sequence). Trimming removed 0 bases at V and 1 base at J, with 8 bases between. Sequenced by immunoSEQ multiplex PCR; TCRdb stores in-frame clones only, minus some. The sample shows 150,000 or so clones, 75% to 95% of them seen only once. The chain carries TRBV5-5 and TRBJ1-5; no firm D call. The TCR sequence derives from an adult in good health. The sequences come from peripheral blood, collected on day 0 of MenACWY control vaccination. CDR3 sequence (DNA): TGTGCCAGCAGCTTGGACAGTCGGAGCAATCAGCCCCAGCATTTT. It translates to CASSLDSRSNQPQHF. The full variable domain, in which reference TRBV5-5 and TRBJ1-5 provide the parts outside the CDR3, is DAGVTQSPTHLIKTRGQQVTLRCSPISGHKSVSWYQQVLGQGPQFIFQYYEKEERGRGNFPDRFSARQFPNYSSELNVNALLLGDSALYLCASSLDSRSNQPQHFGDGTRLSIL.